This is a list of T cell receptor beta chains from one sample in a study of T-cell reconstitution after alpha-beta-depleted transplantation in children. Each CDR3 protein is one row after TCRdb ran MiXCR on the PCR reads. The table records around 9,000 distinct CDR3 sequences, approximately 15% of them present only once. Sequences were derived from PBMCs, mostly from graft donor cells, sampled 60 days after TCRalphabeta/CD19-depleted stem cell transplant. These receptor sequences come from a girl less than two years old who had a stem cell transplant for combined immunodeficiency, so the T cells may come from the graft donor. Both conserved end residues are trimmed from each CDR3.

j_gene: TRBJ2-2
v_gene: TRBV11-3
CDR3aa: ASSFGGELF

j_gene: TRBJ2-5
v_gene: TRBV15
CDR3aa: ATSRVGVGQETQY

j_gene: TRBJ1-2
v_gene: TRBV5-1
CDR3aa: ASSLTNYRDVGYGYT

j_gene: TRBJ2-1
v_gene: TRBV9
CDR3aa: ASSATSGRRFEQF

j_gene: TRBJ2-3
v_gene: TRBV11-3
CDR3aa: ASSLTRGETDTQY

j_gene: TRBJ2-1
v_gene: TRBV7-3
CDR3aa: ASSPTSGAPSGEQF

j_gene: TRBJ1-1
v_gene: TRBV24-1
CDR3aa: ATRGQGEVGEAF

j_gene: TRBJ2-7
v_gene: TRBV6-5
CDR3aa: ASSRGASGSNEQY

j_gene: TRBJ2-1
v_gene: TRBV7-2
CDR3aa: ASSLTPASNEQF

j_gene: TRBJ2-1
v_gene: TRBV3-1
CDR3aa: ASSPQLAGGYDEQF

j_gene: TRBJ2-3
v_gene: TRBV6-5
CDR3aa: ASRRLAVRDTQY

j_gene: TRBJ2-1
v_gene: TRBV9
CDR3aa: ASSPAGGQSSYNEQF

j_gene: TRBJ2-1
v_gene: TRBV7-2
CDR3aa: ASSFRRLVTYNEQF

j_gene: TRBJ1-4
v_gene: TRBV24-1
CDR3aa: ATSDSLVEKLF

j_gene: TRBJ2-7
v_gene: TRBV9
CDR3aa: ASSVAGTSGPYEQY

j_gene: TRBJ2-7
v_gene: TRBV20-1
CDR3aa: SARQGYEQY